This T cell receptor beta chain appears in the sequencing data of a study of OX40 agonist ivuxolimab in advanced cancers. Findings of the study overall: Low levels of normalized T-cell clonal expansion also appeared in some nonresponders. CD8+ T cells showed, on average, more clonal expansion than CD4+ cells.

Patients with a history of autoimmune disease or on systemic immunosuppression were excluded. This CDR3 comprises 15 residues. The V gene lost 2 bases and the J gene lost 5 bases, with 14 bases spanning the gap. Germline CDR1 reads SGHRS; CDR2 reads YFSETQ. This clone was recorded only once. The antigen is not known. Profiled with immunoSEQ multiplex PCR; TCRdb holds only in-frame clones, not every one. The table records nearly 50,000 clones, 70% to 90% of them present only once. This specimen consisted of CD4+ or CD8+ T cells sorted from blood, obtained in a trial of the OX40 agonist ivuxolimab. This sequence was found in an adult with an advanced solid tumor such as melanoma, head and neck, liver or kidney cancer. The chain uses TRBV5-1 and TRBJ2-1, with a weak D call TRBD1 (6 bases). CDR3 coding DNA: TGCGCCAGCAGCTTACTCTCAGGGGTCCACAATGAGCAGTTCTTC. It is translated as CASSLLSGVHNEQFF.